This T cell receptor (beta chain) was found in a study of blood T cell repertoires in COVID-19. Generated by immunoSEQ multiplex PCR, the TCRdb table keeps only in-frame clones and is missing some. The sample comprises approximately 99,000 clones, 70% to 90% of which are singletons, and 2.1% rests with the top ten. This CDR3 is 12 amino acids long. The V gene lost 4 bases and the J gene lost 6 bases, with 10 bases spanning the gap. Germline CDR1 SGHDT, CDR2 YYEEEE. The sequenced sample was peripheral blood. This clonotype was obtained from a man between 45 and 60 years old with COVID-19, enrolled during active disease. The chain has TRBV5-6 and TRBJ1-2, with a possible D match to TRBD1 (5 bases). The chain's CDR3 is CASSRRQHGYTF. The CDR3 DNA reads as TGTGCCAGCAGCCGCCGACAGCATGGCTACACCTTC.